This is a list of T cell receptor beta chains from one sample in a study of blood T cells in healthy people across ages. TCRdb re-derived calls from the 5' RACE reads in MiXCR, one entry per CDR3 protein. The sample includes just over 1 million distinct CDR3 sequences, 35% to 50% of them seen just once. Sequenced: blood. The origin of the receptors is an older woman in good health. The CDR3 runs from the conserved cysteine through the conserved F or W. Fields, in order: V gene, D gene, J gene, clone size, CDR3 DNA, CDR3 protein. D genes are given only for firm matches. Some rows have no size entry. The others give once, few or many, or a class for an expanded clone.

>TRBV4-1|.|TRBJ2-5|few
TGCGCCAGCAGCCAAGATGTTGTCGGAGAAGAGACCCAGTACTTC
CASSQDVVGEETQYF
>TRBV20-1|TRBD1|TRBJ2-7|few
TGCAGTGCTGTGACAGGGGGATCCTACGAGCAGTACTTC
CSAVTGGSYEQYF
>TRBV10-3|.|TRBJ2-7|.
TGTGCCATCGGGAGGCCGCCCTACGAGCAGTACTTC
CAIGRPPYEQYF
>TRBV27|.|TRBJ2-5|.
TGTGCCAGCAGTTTTCGGGACACCGTTGGGACCCAGTACTTC
CASSFRDTVGTQYF
>TRBV5-8|.|TRBJ2-7|many
TGTGCCAGCAGCTTGGGTCCCGGGGCGGTCTCCTCCTACGAGCAGTACTTC
CASSLGPGAVSSYEQYF
>TRBV7-3|.|TRBJ2-6|many
TGTGCCAGCAGCTTAATGTCAGGGTCTGGGGCCAACGTCCTGACTTTC
CASSLMSGSGANVLTF
>TRBV10-3|.|TRBJ1-1|.
TGTGCCATCAGTGAGTCGAGGCCCGGTTTGGCTGAAGCTTTCTTT
CAISESRPGLAEAFF
>TRBV6-6|.|TRBJ2-3|.
TGTGCCAGCAGTTACGGTCAGAACACAGATACGCAGTATTTT
CASSYGQNTDTQYF
>TRBV4-1|.|TRBJ2-5|.
TGCGCCAGCAGCCAAGATCCCGCCGCCGCTGAGCAGTACTTC
CASSQDPAAAEQYF
>TRBV20-1|TRBD2|TRBJ2-7|.
TGCAGTGCTAGAGGCACGACTAGCGGGGCGTCCTACGAGCAGTACTTC
CSARGTTSGASYEQYF
>TRBV7-9|.|TRBJ2-1|few
TGTGCCAGCCTTGAAGTAAGCTCCTACAATGAGCAGTTCTTC
CASLEVSSYNEQFF
>TRBV20-1|.|TRBJ1-2|.
TGCAGTGCTAGAGATGGACGGGGGCCAGCCCTCTATGGCTACACCTTC
CSARDGRGPALYGYTF
>TRBV27|.|TRBJ2-7|.
TGTGCCAGCAGTCCGTACGGGGAGAGCTACGAGCAGTACTTC
CASSPYGESYEQYF
>TRBV7-2|.|TRBJ2-2|few
TGTGCCAGCAGCTCGAAGGTGGAGCTGTTTTTT
CASSSKVELFF
>TRBV13|TRBD2|TRBJ2-3|few
TGTGCCAGCAGCTTCGGCCTAGCGGGAGGGCCCACAGATACGCAGTATTTT
CASSFGLAGGPTDTQYF
>TRBV27|.|TRBJ2-1|.
TGTGCCAGCAGTTTGATCGTGTCTAGTTACAATGAGCAGTTCTTC
CASSLIVSSYNEQFF
>TRBV7-9|TRBD1|TRBJ1-2|.
TGTGCCAGCAGCCGCCTACTGGGACAGGGGATTTATGGCTACACCTTC
CASSRLLGQGIYGYTF
>TRBV2|.|TRBJ1-2|few
TGTGCCAGCAGGCGGGACATCGATAACTATGGCTACACCTTC
CASRRDIDNYGYTF
>TRBV3-1|.|TRBJ1-2|.
TGTGCCAGCAGCTCGGCGGGATGGGACTATGGCTACACCTTC
CASSSAGWDYGYTF
>TRBV4-2|TRBD1|TRBJ1-2|.
TGTGCCAGCAGCCAAGATCCTCCGGCAGGGGGCTGGCGTGGCTACACCTTC
CASSQDPPAGGWRGYTF
>TRBV27|TRBD2|TRBJ2-5|.
TGTGCCAGCAGTCCCGCACGACTAGCGGGAGTCGGAGAGACCCAGTACTTC
CASSPARLAGVGETQYF
>TRBV10-3|.|TRBJ1-5|few
TGTGCCATCAGTGCCGGAGGGCCCAATCAGCCCCAGCATTTT
CAISAGGPNQPQHF
>TRBV6-1|.|TRBJ1-4|.
TGTGCCAGCAGTGGACAGGCCTTGGAAAAACTGTTTTTT
CASSGQALEKLFF
>TRBV7-8|.|TRBJ2-1|.
TGTGCCAGCAGCTCCCCCCTTAATCTTGAGGTTGAGCAGTTCTTC
CASSSPLNLEVEQFF
>TRBV6-5|.|TRBJ2-7|.
TGTGCCAGCAAGGAGGCGAGGCCTACCGACGAGCAGTACTTC
CASKEARPTDEQYF
>TRBV7-8|.|TRBJ2-7|.
TGTGCCAGCAGCCCACGGATGTGGGGCTATGAGCAGTACTTC
CASSPRMWGYEQYF
>TRBV29-1|TRBD1|TRBJ2-7|.
TGCAGCGTGACAGGGGGCCGGGTCTACGAGCAGTACTTC
CSVTGGRVYEQYF
>TRBV5-6|.|TRBJ2-6|.
TGTGCCAGCAGCTTGAGGGGGGCAGGAGGGGCCAACGTCCTGACTTTC
CASSLRGAGGANVLTF
>TRBV27|.|TRBJ2-7|.
TGTGCCAGCAGTTGGTCGAGGCTATACGAGCAGTACTTC
CASSWSRLYEQYF
>TRBV3-1|TRBD2|TRBJ2-7|many
TGTGCCAGCAGCCTCATGACTAGCCGGGGCTCCTACGAGCAGTACTTC
CASSLMTSRGSYEQYF
>TRBV6-2/TRBV6-3|.|TRBJ2-7|.
TGTGCCAGCATGTTAGAGTTAAGCTACGAGCAGTACTTC
CASMLELSYEQYF
>TRBV12-3/TRBV12-4|.|TRBJ2-3|.
TGTGCCAGCTCTCGTAGCATTGCGGGCACAGATACGCAGTATTTT
CASSRSIAGTDTQYF
>TRBV29-1|.|TRBJ2-5|.
TGCAGCGTTCTCGGGCGCGAGACCCAGTACTTC
CSVLGRETQYF
>TRBV11-2|TRBD2|TRBJ2-7|many
TGTGCCAGCAGCACGGGACTAGCGGTGTACGAGCAGTACTTC
CASSTGLAVYEQYF
>TRBV20-1|.|TRBJ2-5|.
TGCAGTGCTAGCCCAGAGTCCTTGTATGAGCAGTACTTC
CSASPESLYEQYF
>TRBV21-1|.|TRBJ2-2|few
TGTGCCAGCAGCCCCCAGGAGGGGCACACCGGGGAGCTGTTTTTT
CASSPQEGHTGELFF
>TRBV5-4|TRBD1|TRBJ1-1|once
TGTGCCAGCAGCTCAGACAGGGTGACAGCTTTCTTT
CASSSDRVTAFF
>TRBV5-1|TRBD2|TRBJ2-1|.
TGCGCCAGCAGCTTGCCTCTAGCGGGAAAGCAGTTCTTC
CASSLPLAGKQFF
>TRBV12-5|TRBD2|TRBJ2-3|few
TGTGCTAGTGGTTTGTTGGCTAGCGGGACCGCCCCCCCAGATACGCAGTATTTT
CASGLLASGTAPPDTQYF
>TRBV27|TRBD1|TRBJ2-5|many
TGTGCCAGCAGTTGGGGACAGCAAGAGACCCAGTACTTC
CASSWGQQETQYF
>TRBV10-3|TRBD1|TRBJ1-2|.
TGTGCCATCACCCGTGGACAGGGTGCTGGCTACACCTTC
CAITRGQGAGYTF
>TRBV29-1|TRBD1|TRBJ2-7|.
TGCGGCGTTGAAGCTAGAGCGGGACAGGGGTACTTC
CGVEARAGQGYF
>TRBV12-3/TRBV12-4|.|TRBJ2-5|.
TGTGCCAGCAGTCCTAAGGCGGGGCCTCCCGGGGAGACCCAGTACTTC
CASSPKAGPPGETQYF
>TRBV7-9|.|TRBJ2-1|.
TGTGCCAGCAGCCGCAGGCAGGGGGGGGCCCTCAATGAGCAGTTCTTC
CASSRRQGGALNEQFF
>TRBV7-2|.|TRBJ2-3|.
TGTGCCAGCAGCCGTGGATGGCGAGATACGCAGTATTTT
CASSRGWRDTQYF
>TRBV20-1|TRBD2|TRBJ2-3|.
TGCAGTGCTAGACAGGGGGTACTGACTAGCGGCCACACAGATACGCAGTATTTT
CSARQGVLTSGHTDTQYF
>TRBV7-2|.|TRBJ2-1|.
TGTGCCAGCAGCTCTCCGGGACCAGACAATGAGCAGTTCTTC
CASSSPGPDNEQFF
>TRBV21-1|.|TRBJ2-3|.
TGTGCCAGCAGACCTTTAGGACAGACCAAGACCGATACGCAGTATTTT
CASRPLGQTKTDTQYF
>TRBV12-3/TRBV12-4|TRBD2|TRBJ2-5|.
TGTGCCAGCAGTTTAGTGGCTAGCGGGAGCCGAGAGACCCAGTACTTC
CASSLVASGSRETQYF
>TRBV14|.|TRBJ2-5|.
TGTGCCAGCAGCCAAGAGCTCGGGACGGGTGAGCAGTACTTC
CASSQELGTGEQYF
>TRBV20-1|.|TRBJ2-1|.
TGCAGTGTTGAGGACGGAATCTCCTACAATGAGCAGTTCTTC
CSVEDGISYNEQFF
>TRBV5-1|.|TRBJ2-7|.
TGCGCCAGCAGCTTGGGGGCGGCTAGCGACGAGCAGTACTTC
CASSLGAASDEQYF
>TRBV11-1|.|TRBJ2-7|.
TGTGCCAGCAGCAACCGGGACATGAACTACGAGCAGTACTTC
CASSNRDMNYEQYF
>TRBV15|TRBD1|TRBJ2-3|.
TGTGCCACCAGCAGAGATCCCCTGGGACAGGGGACAGATACGCAGTATTTT
CATSRDPLGQGTDTQYF
>TRBV10-3|.|TRBJ2-7|.
TGTGCCATCAGTGAGTCTGTAGGCGAGCAGTACTTC
CAISESVGEQYF